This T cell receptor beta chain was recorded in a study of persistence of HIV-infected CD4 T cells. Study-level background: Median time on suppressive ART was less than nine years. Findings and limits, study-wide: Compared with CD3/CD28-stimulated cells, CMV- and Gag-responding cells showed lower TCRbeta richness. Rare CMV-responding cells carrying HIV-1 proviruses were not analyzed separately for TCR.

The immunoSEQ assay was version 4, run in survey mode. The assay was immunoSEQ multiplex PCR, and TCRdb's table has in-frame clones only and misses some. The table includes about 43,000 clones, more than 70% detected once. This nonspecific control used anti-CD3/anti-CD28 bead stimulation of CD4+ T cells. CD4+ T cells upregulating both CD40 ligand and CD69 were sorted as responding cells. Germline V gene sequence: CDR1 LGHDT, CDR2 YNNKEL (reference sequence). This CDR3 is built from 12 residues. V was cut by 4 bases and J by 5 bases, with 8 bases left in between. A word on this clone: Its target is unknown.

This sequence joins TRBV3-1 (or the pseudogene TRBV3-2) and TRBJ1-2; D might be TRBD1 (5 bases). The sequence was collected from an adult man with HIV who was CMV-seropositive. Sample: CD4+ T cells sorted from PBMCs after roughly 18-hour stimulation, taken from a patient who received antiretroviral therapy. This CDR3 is CASSLKGYGYTF. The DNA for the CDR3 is TGTGCCAGCAGCCTCAAGGGGTATGGCTACACCTTC.